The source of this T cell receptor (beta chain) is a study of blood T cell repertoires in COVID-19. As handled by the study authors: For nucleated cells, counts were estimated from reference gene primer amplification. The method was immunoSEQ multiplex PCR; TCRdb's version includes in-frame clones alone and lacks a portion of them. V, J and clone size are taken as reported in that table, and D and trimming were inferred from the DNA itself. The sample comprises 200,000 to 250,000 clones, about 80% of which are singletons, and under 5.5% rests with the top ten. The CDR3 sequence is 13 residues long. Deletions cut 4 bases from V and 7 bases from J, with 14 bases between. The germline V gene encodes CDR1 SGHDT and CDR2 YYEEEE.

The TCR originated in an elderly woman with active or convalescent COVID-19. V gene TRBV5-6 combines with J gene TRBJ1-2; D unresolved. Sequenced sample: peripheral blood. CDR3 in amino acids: CASSTSYRSGYTF. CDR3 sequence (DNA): TGTGCCAGCAGCACTTCTTACCGGTCTGGCTACACCTTC. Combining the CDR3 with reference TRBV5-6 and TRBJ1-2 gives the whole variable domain DAGVTQSPTHLIKTRGQQVTLRCSPKSGHDTVSWYQQALGQGPQFIFQYYEEEERQRGNFPDRFSGHQFPNYSSELNVNALLLGDSALYLCASSTSYRSGYTFGSGTRLTVV.